This T cell receptor beta chain was recorded in a study of T cells in localized non-small cell lung cancer. This clone has just a few counts. As yet, its antigen is unknown. Other DNA sequences of this sample code for an identical CDR3. Sequencing was performed with immunoSEQ multiplex PCR; in TCRdb, only in-frame clones are kept and a portion is missing. The top ten hold less than 20% of the sample, which has approximately 89,000 clones, around 80% seen once. General study results and limits: Uninvolved adjacent lung had the highest recorded T cell clonality, with tumor below it. In the blood, greater T cell density corresponded to longer overall survival.

The source of this sequence is a man aged 35 to 70 with stage II squamous cell lung carcinoma. Specimen: PBMCs, collected before any cancer treatment.

The DNA for the CDR3 is TGTGCCAGCAGCACCTCTTACGAGCAGTACTTC. Translation: CASSTSYEQYF. The V call is TRBV28, the J call TRBJ2-7; unclear D gene. This CDR3 spans 11 amino acids. Per germline, CDR1 MDHEN and CDR2 SYDVKM. V was trimmed by 6 bases and J by 4 bases, leaving 7 bases between them.